This TCR beta chain originates from a study of T-cell memory formation after mild COVID-19 (dated by TCRdb to the early 2020s). Describing the broader study: Most TCR sequence clusters were specific to one of the two donors. In a couple of donors, T-cell clones that expanded and contracted after mild COVID-19 were tracked by sequencing TCRalpha and TCRbeta repertoires over time. The cohort comprised two young, previously healthy adult volunteers, one female and one male. Beyond this particular receptor, the publication reports: Whether the second-wave clones peaking on day 37 were SARS-CoV-2 specific was not confirmed. Balanced CD4/CD8 phenotypes were observed for clones contracting from day 15 to 85, whereas a bias towards CD4+ was observed for a second wave of clones expanding from day 15 to 37. Contracting CD4+ clones were located mainly in the CM and EM memory subsets, whereas CD8+ clones were found to be enriched in EMRA. Some responding clones were found in pre-infection memory, which suggests that pre-existing cross-reactive memory T cells took part in the SARS-CoV-2 response. Only a couple of mild cases were covered by the study, and larger cohorts that include severe cases with pre-infection samples were considered necessary.

Ficoll-Paque density gradient centrifugation was the method used to isolate PBMCs. The reads were generated on an Illumina NovaSeq 6000. TCRalpha and TCRbeta cDNA libraries were constructed by 5'RACE with constant-segment primers, with sample barcodes and unique molecular identifiers being introduced. RNA was extracted from every sample with Trizol reagent. The libraries were amplified in two PCR steps, and the second step added a second sample barcode and Illumina TruSeq adapters. Libraries were sequenced on an Illumina NovaSeq with 2 x 150 bp paired-end reads. Per the source publication's procedure: With migec v1.2.7, reads were demultiplexed and then collapsed into UMI-guided consensus sequences. Using mixcr v2.1.11, UMI consensuses were aligned to TRA and TRB V and J templates and then assembled into clonotypes. Clonotypes were classified as expanded or contracted when called significant by both edgeR and NoisET, with noise models trained on biological replicates. For edgeR calls, the cutoffs were a false discovery rate-adjusted p below 0.01 and a log2 fold-change threshold of 1. As an exploratory analysis of dynamics, max-normalized trajectories of the 1000 most abundant clonotypes were examined by PCA with hierarchical clustering. Each responding clone was given a CD4 or CD8 phenotype based on the CD4+ and CD8+ repertoires, which had been sequenced separately. The raw public data were reprocessed by TCRdb itself: fastp quality trimming at Q25, MiXCR clonotype calling, in-frame beta chains only. All rows with the same CDR3 protein become a single entry with the most common DNA and genes. V and J calls and clone size were set by TCRdb, not the authors. In all, the sample holds over 35,000 distinct CDR3 sequences, and 9.5% of those were seen once. The ten largest clones capture approximately 12% of the sample.

V is cut by 3 bases and J by 0 bases, and the space between the germline ends is 16 bases. According to the germline V gene (reference sequence), CDR1 reads SGHNT and CDR2 reads YYREEE. Its CDR3 holds 16 amino acids, cysteine through phenylalanine. The sequence is cut down to CDR3 DNA, 48 bases in frame from base 1. Concerning this clonotype: Its antigen is currently not known. The input lacks base qualities; no much larger clone sits a single base away.

The chain is encoded by TRBV5-4 joined to TRBJ2-7, and TRBD1 may be the D gene, going by 6 matching bases. Sample: PBMCs or a T cell subset sorted from them (not recorded which). The TCR originated in an adult woman who had mild COVID-19 (a few samples of this study predate the infection). The sample titles of this study are shuffled in the database, so cell type and time point are left out; the donor was told from shared clones. The CDR3: CASSSSGVWSSYEQYF. The nucleotide sequence reads TGTGCCAGCAGCTCATCAGGGGTTTGGAGCTCCTACGAGCAGTACTTC.